This T cell receptor (beta chain) appears in the sequencing data of a study of T cell clonotyping in hematopoietic cell transplantation. Sample time point: recipient sample about 28 days before transplant, after cytoreduction. Sequenced by immunoSEQ multiplex PCR; TCRdb stores in-frame clones only, minus some. This repertoire shows thousands of clones, about 97% found once; its top ten account for 15%. This CDR3 spans 13 amino acids. Between the trimmed V and J ends, which lost 0 bases and 3 bases, there was a span of 8 bases. Germline V gives CDR1 GTSNPN, CDR2 SVGIG (reference sequence). The V call is TRBV30, the J call TRBJ1-2, with D perhaps matching TRBD1 (6 bases). The sequence derives from a man aged 70-80 years with acute myeloid leukemia. Some clones in this sample may be carry-over from other donors' samples. The sequenced sample was peripheral blood mononuclear cells, obtained before stem cell transplant. The CDR3 bases are TGTGCCTGGAGTGTACAGGGCTACTATGGCTACACCTTC. This translates into CAWSVQGYYGYTF.